Listed below are T cell receptor beta chains from one sample, sequenced in a study of blood T cell repertoires in COVID-19. Method: immunoSEQ multiplex PCR; TCRdb's copy keeps in-frame clones and lacks some. The data contain 200,000 to 250,000 clones, 80% to 90% of them seen just once; the ten biggest clones take up about 20%. Material for sequencing was peripheral blood. These receptors were taken from a man between 25 and 39 years old with active or convalescent COVID-19. The CDR3 runs from the conserved cysteine through the conserved F or W. Clone size is given for some rows only: seen once, a few or many times, or a class if the clone is expanded.

>TRBJ1-3|few|TRBV4-1
CASSQMGQGKRSGNTIYF
>TRBJ2-7|-|TRBV7-2
CASSLHGASYEQYF
>TRBJ1-4|-|TRBV18
CASSWTGSNEKLFF
>TRBJ1-2|-|TRBV27
CASSYGGGYGYTF
>TRBJ1-5|-|TRBV7-6
CASSLGAYSNQPQHF
>TRBJ1-2|-|TRBV7-6
CASSPQGNYGYTF
>TRBJ2-7|-|TRBV30
CAWESWQAHEQYF
>TRBJ1-1|-|TRBV7-9
CASSLGTGRTEAFF
>TRBJ2-7|-|TRBV5-1
CASSPLGGGSYEQYF
>TRBJ1-3|many|TRBV3-1/TRBV3-2
CASSRTEAGNTIYF
>TRBJ1-1|-|TRBV10-1
CASSGRTADTEAFF
>TRBJ2-2|-|TRBV7-2
CASSLKLAGHRELFF
>TRBJ2-1|-|TRBV6-5
CASSYSWADNEQFF
>TRBJ2-3|-|TRBV29-1
CSGKLASSTDTQYF
>TRBJ1-2|-|TRBV19
CATRVDALRYGYTF
>TRBJ2-5|-|TRBV28
CASSEPGLLETQYF
>TRBJ2-7|-|TRBV7-9
CASSLDTSYEQYF